Below, one T cell receptor (beta chain) is given with its context. Its binding antigen is unknown. No base qualities exist here, and no much larger clone lies one base off it. The donors were healthy, HIV-negative adults with no recently reported acute infections or vaccinations. Every donor was a Caucasian adult living in Nashville, Tennessee, USA. CD4+ T cells were enriched through magnetic negative selection, after which naive cells were positively selected on CD45RA and the remaining negative fraction served as the memory subset. Blood was collected by leukapheresis, and PBMCs were isolated by Ficoll-Histopaque density gradient centrifugation and then cryopreserved in liquid nitrogen vapor phase. Analytical flow cytometry was used to check the purity and quantity of each magnetically sorted T cell population. Genomic DNA was isolated from every sorted fraction and measured by UV absorbance on a Nanodrop 2000c.

V is cut back by 0 bases and J by 2 bases, with 11 bases in the junction unmatched. Inclusive of the bounding cysteine and phenylalanine, the CDR3 is 18 residues long. Solely the CDR3 DNA is kept, with 54 bases framed from the first base. CDR1 and CDR2, per the germline V gene (reference sequence), are SGHNT and YYREEE. The data derive from a study of shared clonotypes between healthy human individuals (dated by TCRdb to 2018 to 2021). With respect to the entire study: A couple of women and three men aged 18 to 49 years were included in the cohort. For each donor, CD4 naive and CD4 memory were each run on three plates, CD8 naive on two plates, and CD8 memory on one plate. The study deeply sequenced blood TCR repertoires of five healthy adults to estimate repertoire size and the extent of clonotype sharing between individuals. Different laboratories and diverse techniques were used to prepare libraries and sequence TCR repertoires, to increase sequencing depth and limit assay-specific biases. Leukapheresis yielded between about 0.9 and 8.9 billion PBMCs per donor.

Findings and caveats that apply to the study as a whole: Estimated clonotype richness was generally larger for naive than for memory subsets. Sampling was limited to blood, and TCR repertoires in tissue likely differ from TCR repertoires in blood. Based on pairwise subsampling, the degree of clonotype sharing among donors was expected to be affected by sequencing depth. Rarefaction of sorted-subset datasets indicated incomplete sequencing despite the large sequencing depth. Sharing across several donors was observed for around 4.8% of naive CD4, under 4% of naive CD8, around 2.5% of memory CD4, and about 0.39% of memory CD8 clonotypes. The genetic and exposure-history diversity represented was limited by the small number of donors. Clonotypes shared by all four sorted-subset donors showed higher generation probabilities than non-shared clonotypes.

TCR CDR3 regions were amplified from genomic DNA by multiplex PCR using the deep immunoSEQ assay. Genomic DNA extracted from each cell subset was distributed evenly over all wells of several immunoSEQ 96-well plates, and each plate served as one replicate. Each replicate PCR for sorted subsets received about 210 ng genomic DNA, equal to tens of thousands of T cell genomes. Purified libraries were measured with a Qubit 3.0 fluorometer, size-checked on a Bioanalyzer 2100, and measured again with the KAPA Library Quantification kit. Every immunoSEQ 96-well plate was sequenced on a dedicated single-read 150-cycle Illumina NextSeq 550 flow cell. The original methods were these. Because the immunoSEQ output held only junctional sequences and lacked quality scores, the filtering could not match the filtering applied to full-length reads. Sequences were annotated with PyIR, a Python wrapper for IgBLAST v1.9, and V/J genes and CDR3 were assigned using IMGT germline references. Any read was removed if the V/J assignment was weak (E-value above 1e-6), the CDR3 was missing, or the read contained stop codons, out-of-frame junctions, or ambiguous translated residues. V3J clonotypes were defined as sequences sharing an identical inferred V gene, J gene, and CDR3 amino acid sequence. To compute the percentage overlap between repertoires, the number of shared unique clonotypes was divided by the size of the smaller repertoire. Richness of each repertoire was evaluated using RTK rarefaction, the Chao1 estimator, and Recon v2.1 estimates of unobserved clonotypes. For all TCRbeta clonotypes obtained by the gDNA method from four donors, generation probabilities were computed with OLGA. In its TCRdb copy, this immuneACCESS table keeps in-frame sequences only and misses some clones. Where compared with another copy, unresolved V genes explain less than half of these, and the others have no known cause. V and J calls and clone size follow that table, whereas D and trimming were derived from the DNA. The sample contains some 1 million clones, 65% to 80% of them found a single time. Approximately 1.5% of the sample is taken by the ten largest.

The receptor comes from a young man in good health. Source material: memory CD4+ T cells sorted from blood. This specimen's cell subset or site label, per the study, means: CD45RA-negative fraction. The chain was built from TRBV5-4 and TRBJ2-5; TRBD2 aligns with 9 central bases. The sequenced DNA is TGTGCCAGCAGCTTGGCCCTTAGTTTGGCGGGGGGGCAAGAGACCCAGTACTTC. Translated, it gives CASSLALSLAGGQETQYF. With the rest looked up from the reference TRBV5-4 and TRBJ2-5 genes rather than sequenced, the full variable domain is ETGVTQSPTHLIKTRGQQVTLRCSSQSGHNTVSWYQQALGQGPQFIFQYYREEENGRGNFPPRFSGLQFPNYSSELNVNALELDDSALYLCASSLALSLAGGQETQYFGPGTRLLVL.